Listed below are T cell receptor beta chains from one sample, sequenced in a study of cytomegalovirus exposure and HLA in healthy donors. Profiled with immunoSEQ multiplex PCR; TCRdb holds only in-frame clones, not every one. The table lists about 100,000 clones, roughly 75% of them singletons, with 0.76% in the top ten. Specimen: PBMCs. These receptors came from a woman aged 55-70 years in good health and CMV-seronegative. The CDR3 runs from the conserved cysteine through the conserved F or W. D genes are given only for firm matches. Size is stated for part of the rows, as once, few or many counts, or as a class when the clone is expanded.

d_call,v_call,clone_size,j_call,cdr3_aa,cdr3_nt
TRBD1,TRBV27,NA,TRBJ1-1,CASSSPGQGNTEAFF,TGTGCCAGCAGTTCCCCGGGACAGGGGAACACTGAAGCTTTCTTT
TRBD1,TRBV13,NA,TRBJ2-5,CASSFGTDKGETQYF,TGTGCCAGCAGCTTCGGGACAGACAAGGGTGAGACCCAGTACTTC
TRBD2,TRBV4-3,NA,TRBJ2-1,CASSQSWTSGGNEQFF,TGCGCCAGCAGCCAATCGTGGACTAGCGGGGGAAATGAGCAGTTCTTC
NA,TRBV29-1,NA,TRBJ1-4,CSVASRGGEKLFF,TGCAGCGTTGCCTCACGGGGGGGTGAAAAACTGTTTTTT
NA,TRBV5-1,NA,TRBJ2-2,CASSLSRNTGELFF,TGCGCCAGCAGCTTGTCCCGGAACACCGGGGAGCTGTTTTTT
NA,TRBV18,NA,TRBJ2-3,CASSPPSSSDTQYF,TGTGCCAGCTCACCACCCTCTAGCTCCGATACGCAGTATTTT
TRBD1,TRBV4-1,few,TRBJ2-7,CASSQDRGNFYEQYF,TGCGCCAGCAGCCAAGACAGGGGGAACTTCTACGAGCAGTACTTC
NA,TRBV11-2,NA,TRBJ2-7,CASSLVRQAAVYEQYF,TGTGCCAGCAGCTTAGTAAGACAGGCGGCCGTCTACGAGCAGTACTTC
TRBD2,TRBV27,NA,TRBJ2-7,CASRDPGLAGPQYF,TGTGCCAGCAGGGATCCGGGACTAGCGGGACCTCAGTACTTC
NA,TRBV6-5,NA,TRBJ1-1,CASKLTTVANTEAFF,TGTGCCAGCAAACTGACCACGGTAGCCAACACTGAAGCTTTCTTT
NA,TRBV10-2,NA,TRBJ1-2,CASSEWEGEPYLNYGYTF,TGCGCCAGCAGTGAGTGGGAGGGGGAGCCCTACCTTAACTATGGCTACACCTTC
TRBD1,TRBV28,NA,TRBJ1-2,CASSPPGQGYGYTF,TGTGCCAGCAGTCCTCCGGGACAGGGATATGGCTACACCTTC
NA,TRBV28,few,TRBJ1-2,CASSGTPTYGYTF,TGTGCCAGCAGTGGGACACCAACCTATGGCTACACCTTC
TRBD1,TRBV9,NA,TRBJ1-6,CASSLQTGHNSPLHF,TGTGCCAGCAGCTTACAGACAGGGCATAATTCACCCCTCCACTTT
NA,TRBV7-8,NA,TRBJ1-5,CASSLGGRQPQHF,TGTGCCAGCAGCTTAGGGGGGAGGCAGCCCCAGCATTTT
TRBD2,TRBV4-3,NA,TRBJ2-1,CASSQGTSWNEQFF,TGCGCCAGCAGCCAAGGGACTAGTTGGAATGAGCAGTTCTTC
NA,TRBV7-2,NA,TRBJ1-5,CASSLRGGQPQHF,TGTGCCAGCAGCTTACGGGGAGGTCAGCCCCAGCATTTT
TRBD1,TRBV4-1,NA,TRBJ2-3,CASSQQGAGTDTQYF,TGCGCCAGCAGCCAACAGGGGGCCGGCACAGATACGCAGTATTTT
TRBD1,TRBV5-1,few,TRBJ2-7,CASSSDRDRVEQYF,TGCGCCAGCAGCTCCGACAGGGATAGAGTCGAGCAGTACTTC
NA,TRBV4-3,NA,TRBJ2-6,CASSQDSPGANVLTF,TGCGCCAGCAGCCAAGATTCTCCCGGGGCCAACGTCCTGACTTTC
NA,TRBV7-2,NA,TRBJ2-5,CASSLDSRVQYF,TGTGCCAGCAGCTTAGACTCTCGCGTCCAGTACTTC
NA,TRBV19,NA,TRBJ2-7,CASSGKSAPYEQYF,TGTGCCAGTAGCGGGAAGAGTGCCCCCTACGAGCAGTACTTC
TRBD1,TRBV2,few,TRBJ1-3,CASSEDRQGTGNTIYF,TGTGCCAGCAGTGAAGACCGACAGGGCACCGGAAACACCATATATTTT
NA,TRBV27,NA,TRBJ1-2,CASSPAQGSYGYTF,TGTGCCAGCAGTCCCGCCCAGGGATCCTATGGCTACACCTTC
NA,TRBV7-7,NA,TRBJ2-7,CASSLDLDQQYF,TGTGCCAGCAGCCTAGACCTAGACCAGCAGTACTTC
NA,TRBV15,NA,TRBJ1-5,CATSRKGAGNQPQHF,TGTGCCACCAGCAGAAAAGGGGCAGGCAATCAGCCCCAGCATTTT
NA,TRBV19,NA,TRBJ1-1,CASSIGVNTEAFF,TGTGCCAGTAGTATCGGAGTGAACACTGAAGCTTTCTTT
NA,TRBV7-7,NA,TRBJ2-5,CASSLEAGKEETQYF,TGTGCCAGCAGCTTAGAGGCAGGGAAGGAAGAGACCCAGTACTTC
TRBD1,TRBV25-1,once,TRBJ2-5,CASSTDRGQETQYF,TGTGCCAGCAGCACCGACAGGGGCCAAGAGACCCAGTACTTC
TRBD1,TRBV30,NA,TRBJ2-5,CAWSVGTGGAKTQYF,TGTGCCTGGAGTGTAGGGACAGGGGGCGCGAAGACCCAGTACTTC
NA,TRBV5-6,NA,TRBJ2-2,CASSSADTGELFF,TGTGCCAGCAGCTCCGCAGACACCGGGGAGCTGTTTTTT
NA,TRBV7-2,NA,TRBJ1-3,CASSLGPSSGNTIYF,TGTGCCAGCAGCTTAGGTCCGAGCTCTGGAAACACCATATATTTT
NA,TRBV6-5,NA,TRBJ2-7,CASSYSQAGSYEQYF,TGTGCCAGCAGTTACTCCCAGGCTGGATCCTACGAGCAGTACTTC
TRBD2,TRBV27,NA,TRBJ2-7,CASSVAGVTYEQYF,TGTGCCAGCAGTGTAGCGGGAGTAACATACGAGCAGTACTTC
TRBD2,TRBV9,NA,TRBJ2-1,CASSEGSGRRNEQFF,TGTGCCAGCAGCGAAGGGAGCGGGAGGAGGAATGAGCAGTTCTTC
NA,TRBV5-1,once,TRBJ2-7,CASSLGQLEAQYF,TGCGCCAGCAGCTTGGGACAGCTCGAGGCGCAGTACTTC
NA,TRBV7-2,NA,TRBJ1-1,CASSLGAGNTEAFF,TGTGCCAGCAGCTTAGGCGCAGGGAACACTGAAGCTTTCTTT
NA,TRBV20-1,NA,TRBJ2-4,CSARVGNIQYF,TGCAGTGCTAGGGTCGGAAACATTCAGTACTTC
TRBD1,TRBV5-6,NA,TRBJ2-7,CASSSGQGTYEQYF,TGTGCCAGCAGCTCGGGACAGGGGACCTACGAGCAGTACTTC
TRBD2,TRBV27,NA,TRBJ2-1,CASSFNGLAGAQGDEQFF,TGTGCCAGCAGTTTCAACGGACTAGCGGGAGCACAAGGGGATGAGCAGTTCTTC
NA,TRBV13,NA,TRBJ1-2,CASSLGGSPNYGYTF,TGTGCCAGCAGCTTGGGCGGGTCCCCTAACTATGGCTACACCTTC
TRBD1,TRBV29-1,NA,TRBJ2-6,CSVGDRVSGANVLTF,TGCAGCGTTGGGGACAGGGTCTCTGGGGCCAACGTCCTGACTTTC
TRBD2,TRBV2,NA,TRBJ2-2,CASSEERGPNTGELFF,TGTGCCAGCAGTGAAGAGCGGGGGCCGAACACCGGGGAGCTGTTTTTT
TRBD2,TRBV15,NA,TRBJ2-7,CATSIGGGDHEQYF,TGTGCCACCAGCATTGGCGGGGGGGACCACGAGCAGTACTTC
NA,TRBV11-2,NA,TRBJ2-3,CASSVGDTQYF,TGTGCCAGCAGTGTCGGGGATACGCAGTATTTT
TRBD2,TRBV4-3,NA,TRBJ2-5,CASSQGSGGETQYF,TGCGCCAGCAGCCAAGGCTCGGGGGGAGAGACCCAGTACTTC
TRBD1,TRBV10-2,NA,TRBJ1-5,CASRGDRVGNQPQHF,TGCGCCAGCAGGGGGGACAGGGTAGGCAATCAGCCCCAGCATTTT
NA,TRBV13,NA,TRBJ2-7,CASSPEGPDYEQYF,TGTGCCAGCAGCCCCGAGGGTCCTGACTACGAGCAGTACTTC
NA,TRBV28,NA,TRBJ2-7,CASTVQGWGEQYF,TGTGCCAGCACCGTCCAGGGCTGGGGCGAGCAGTACTTC
NA,TRBV4-1,NA,TRBJ2-5,CASSQVASVETQYF,TGCGCCAGCAGCCAAGTAGCTAGCGTGGAGACCCAGTACTTC
TRBD1,TRBV30,NA,TRBJ2-7,CAWTGGRDYEQYF,TGTGCCTGGACAGGGGGCCGAGATTACGAGCAGTACTTC
NA,TRBV5-1,NA,TRBJ2-3,CASSPTGRERTDTQYF,TGCGCCAGCAGCCCCACTGGTCGGGAGAGGACAGATACGCAGTATTTT
NA,TRBV27,NA,TRBJ1-5,CASGPTAEVDQPQHF,TGTGCCAGCGGTCCGACGGCGGAGGTCGATCAGCCCCAGCATTTT
TRBD1,TRBV7-8,NA,TRBJ2-7,CASSATGRYEQYF,TGTGCCAGCAGCGCGACAGGGCGCTACGAGCAGTACTTC
TRBD1,TRBV10-3,NA,TRBJ2-1,CAISEDRGLNEQFF,TGTGCCATCAGTGAGGACAGGGGGCTAAATGAGCAGTTCTTC
NA,TRBV7-2,NA,TRBJ2-5,CASSPRGVETQYF,TGTGCCAGCAGCCCCAGGGGGGTGGAGACCCAGTACTTC
NA,TRBV6-5,few,TRBJ2-3,CASSYGEGTRGGTQYF,TGTGCCAGCAGTTATGGGGAGGGGACACGGGGCGGTACGCAGTATTTT